The rows below give T cell receptor beta chains drawn from one sample of a study of shared clonotypes between healthy human individuals. Profiling relied on immunoSEQ multiplex PCR, and the TCRdb table lists in-frame clones only, not all of them. The profile shows about 2.3 million clones, about 90% of them singletons. What was sequenced was naive CD4+ T cells from PBMCs. The receptors were sampled from a young man in good health. Some clones in this sample may be carry-over from other donors' samples. Both conserved end residues are part of each CDR3. The D gene is left open where the match is weak.

NA | TRBV19 | CASREGRSNTEAFF
NA | TRBV5-4 | CASSLRALPPNEQFF
NA | TRBV7-2 | CASSRRGRDSGTEAFF
TRBD1 | TRBV4-1 | CASRSIRGPMNTEAFF
TRBD1 | TRBV6-5 | CASSRDRVSYNEQFF
TRBD2 | TRBV2 | CASSEGRTSGTGYQETQYF
TRBD2 | TRBV10-3 | CAISGRGGERMFNEQFF
TRBD1 | TRBV27 | CASSYRWTGGAGEQYF
TRBD1 | TRBV28 | CASTLGGQSLPEAFF
NA | TRBV6-1 | CASSEALGGWAGSVLSNQPQHF
TRBD2 | TRBV6-5 | CASRYGGADTGELFF
NA | TRBV28 | CASSPADKRGNEKLFF
NA | TRBV6-1 | CASSLTPGQPQHF
NA | TRBV28 | CASSMEGSTDTQYF
TRBD2 | TRBV7-3 | CASSLIAGANTGELFF
TRBD2 | TRBV11-2 | CASSFIWAGTNNEQFF
NA | TRBV5-1 | CASSLEGVGLLEQYF
NA | TRBV11-1 | CASSPTRLATYEQYF
NA | TRBV28 | CASSPTGRNQPQHF
NA | TRBV19 | CASSGDVYSYEQYF
TRBD2 | TRBV29-1 | CSVRLRTSGGRTDTQYF
TRBD1 | TRBV27 | CASSLMGTGRPQGTEAFF
NA | TRBV9 | CASSGPLPGASTDTQYF
NA | TRBV7-9 | CASSWGGDRGSLEQFF
NA | TRBV30 | CAWCSFRVRGTEAFF
NA | TRBV25-1 | CASSVFSNTDTQYF
TRBD1 | TRBV6-1 | CASSGTGGASYEQYF
TRBD1 | TRBV5-1 | CASRGQGNTGELFF
NA | TRBV7-2 | CASSPPRGNGGFF
NA | TRBV6-6 | CASSHINEQFF
TRBD1 | TRBV7-3 | CASSLHLTGNPGELFF
NA | TRBV10-1 | CASSELQQGGYNEQFF
TRBD2 | TRBV9 | CASSVSILAGGADTQYF
NA | TRBV19 | CASSIRQEPYEQYF
TRBD2 | TRBV2 | CASTERTSGRGEQFF
NA | TRBV28 | CASSYRRTEAFF
NA | TRBV9 | CASSPRSYSYEQYF
NA | TRBV5-4 | CASSSEGNSYNEQFF
TRBD2 | TRBV5-1 | CASSPGGAGFFNEQFF
NA | TRBV6-1 | CASTRGSRNEKLFF
NA | TRBV6-1 | CASSLHNYEQYF
TRBD1 | TRBV7-9 | CASSNRGSANEQFF
NA | TRBV20-1 | CSAMGGGEQYF
TRBD2 | TRBV19 | CASSAWGLAGGETQYF
TRBD1 | TRBV6-1 | CASSEFRGLETQYF
TRBD1 | TRBV6-5 | CASREGAREKLFF
TRBD1 | TRBV18 | CASLKTGRDTEAFF